This T cell receptor beta chain was profiled in a study of cytotoxic CD8 clonotypes in ibrutinib-treated CLL. Study overall: The sample average was 255,043 productive templates and approximately 94,000 productive rearrangements. Study findings and constraints: Ibrutinib response saw clonality rise, and progression saw it return toward baseline. Patients showed higher baseline clonality than age-matched healthy donors, and it tracked circulating CD8+ T-cell counts.

Only in-frame clones appear in the TCRdb table, and some are missing; sequencing was by immunoSEQ multiplex PCR. Of some 80,000 clones in the sample, 79% were seen once. Comment on this clone: Antigen unknown.

The input for sequencing was PBMCs, taken after 12 months of ibrutinib treatment. This sequence was found in a human donor with chronic lymphocytic leukemia.

CDR3 loop: CASSPRALGNTIYF. DNA of the CDR3: TGTGCCAGCAGCCCCCGGGCACTCGGAAACACCATATATTTT. This chain links TRBV5-6 with TRBJ1-3; D is undetermined. CDR1 SGHDT and CDR2 YYEEEE come from the germline V gene. V was shortened by 4 bases and J by 4 bases, with 12 bases between the two germline ends. The CDR3 has 14 residues.